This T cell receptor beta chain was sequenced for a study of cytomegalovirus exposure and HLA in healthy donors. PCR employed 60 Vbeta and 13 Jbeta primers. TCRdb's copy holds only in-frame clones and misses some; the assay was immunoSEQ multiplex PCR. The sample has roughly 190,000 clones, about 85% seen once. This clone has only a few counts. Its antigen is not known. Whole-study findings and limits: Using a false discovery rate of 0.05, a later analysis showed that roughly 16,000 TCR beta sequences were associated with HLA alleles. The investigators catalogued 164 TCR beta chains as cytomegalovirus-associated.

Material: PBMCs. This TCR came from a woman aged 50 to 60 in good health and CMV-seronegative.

The CDR3, as DNA: TGTGCCAGCAGTGATGGCAGGGGGAGAGAAAAACTGTTTTTT. Protein: CASSDGRGREKLFF. This sequence joins TRBV2 and TRBJ1-4; 7 bases fit TRBD1. Germline assignment: CDR1 SNHLY and CDR2 FYNNEI. The CDR3 is 14 amino acids. V dropped 3 bases and J dropped 8; count of bases not matched to a gene: 6.